A single sample is the source of the 9 T cell receptor beta chains below, sequenced in a study of T cell responses to AZD1222 COVID-19 vaccine. TCRdb's table, derived via immunoSEQ multiplex PCR, lists solely in-frame clones and lacks some. The repertoire holds more than 90,000 clones, about 88% seen once, with 3.5% in the top ten. The sequencing here drew on peripheral blood, taken 28 days after the second AZD1222 dose. These TCRs come from an adult who received the AZD1222 COVID-19 vaccine.

The chain couples TRBV2 to TRBJ2-5, with D maybe TRBD1 (7 bases). Trimming took off 6 bases at V and 4 bases at J, with 21 bases between the two ends. Germline lookup yields CDR1 SNHLY and CDR2 FYNNEI. CDR3 size: 16 residues. The CDR3 DNA follows: TGTGCCAGCAGCCAAGGAGGGGGCGGGCGTGTAGAGACCCAGTACTTC. It yields the protein CASSQGGGGRVETQYF.

The chain has TRBV30 and TRBJ1-2; the D is unclear. The CDR3 covers 13 residues. Per the germline V gene, CDR1 is GTSNPN and CDR2 is SVGIG (reference sequence). V was clipped by 0 bases and J by 1 base, with 6 bases between them. CDR3 in amino acids: CAWSVQLNYGYTF. The CDR3 bases are TGTGCCTGGAGTGTACAGCTTAACTATGGCTACACCTTC.

Comments on this clone: The same CDR3 also results from other DNA sequences found in this sample. CDR3 residues: CASSPPSTDTQYF. The CDR3 DNA reads as TGTGCCAGCTCACCACCCAGCACAGATACGCAGTATTTT. V usage is TRBV18 and J usage is TRBJ2-3; D is uncertain. The CDR3 contains 13 residues. Germline CDR1 is KGHSH and CDR2 is LQKENI. Trimming stripped 0 bases from V and 0 bases from J, with 1 base between. Filled out from reference TRBV18 and TRBJ2-3, the complete variable domain reads NAGVMQNPRHLVRRRGQEARLRCSPMKGHSHVYWYRQLPEEGLKFMVYLQKENIIDESGMPKERFSAEFPKEGPSILRIQQVVRGDSAAYFCASSPPSTDTQYFGPGTRLTVL.

The V and J genes are TRBV2 and TRBJ2-7; D remains ambiguous. The CDR3 spans 9 residues. Germline CDR1 SNHLY, CDR2 FYNNEI. Trimming cost V 9 bases and J 3 bases, with 3 bases left between them. CDR3 amino acids: CARIYEQYF. The CDR3 DNA follows: TGTGCCAGGATCTACGAGCAGTACTTC.

V gene TRBV28 combines with J gene TRBJ2-5; D uncertain. CDR3 length equals 12 residues. Trimming took off 6 bases at V and 4 bases at J, with 9 bases between the two ends. Germline-derived CDR1 and CDR2 are MDHEN and SYDVKM. The CDR3, as DNA: TGTGCCAGCAGATTCCCGCGAGAGACCCAGTACTTC. Its protein product is CASRFPRETQYF.

In nucleotides, the CDR3 is TGTGCCAGCAGATTGGCTCGCACAGATACGCAGTATTTT. Its translation is CASRLARTDTQYF. The chain is built from TRBV27 and TRBJ2-3, with unresolved D. The CDR3 runs 13 residues. Germline V gene sequence: CDR1 MNHEY, CDR2 SMNVEV (reference sequence). Trimming took 6 bases from V and 1 from J, leaving 8 bases between them.

V gene TRBV9 combines with J gene TRBJ1-5; D is uncertain. Germline V CDR1 and CDR2: SGDLS, YYNGEE. The CDR3 runs 15 residues. V lost 0 bases and J 7 bases, leaving 14 bases between the germline ends. DNA for the CDR3: TGTGCCAGCAGCGTAGCTGGGCAGAGCGGGCAGCCCCAGCATTTT. It yields the protein CASSVAGQSGQPQHF. Based on the CDR3 plus reference TRBV9 and TRBJ1-5, the full variable domain is DSGVTQTPKHLITATGQRVTLRCSPRSGDLSVYWYQQSLDQGLQFLIQYYNGEERAKGNILERFSAQQFPDLHSELNLSSLELGDSALYFCASSVAGQSGQPQHFGDGTRLSIL.

This chain uses TRBV6-2 or TRBV6-3 with TRBJ1-2; the D is unclear. V shed 4 bases and J shed 3 bases, with 15 bases lying between them. CDR3 length: 15 residues. The V gene's germline CDR1 is MNHEY and CDR2 SVGEGT. CDR3 amino acids: CASSSYLGRHYGYTF. CDR3 bases: TGTGCCAGCAGTTCTTACCTCGGACGGCACTATGGCTACACCTTC.

CDR3 loop: CASSVGVMGTDTQYF. For the CDR3, the DNA is TGTGCCAGCAGTGTGGGAGTGATGGGCACAGATACGCAGTATTTT. The chain carries TRBV2 and TRBJ2-3; a possible D gene is TRBD2 (5 bases). The germline V gene has CDR1 SNHLY and CDR2 FYNNEI. The CDR3 runs 15 residues. V lost 4 bases and J lost 1, with 12 bases in between.